These 16 T cell receptor beta chains were all obtained from the same sample, sequenced in a study of CD8 T cells in Susac syndrome. A quantity of roughly 0.5 to 1 ug RNA underwent reverse transcription using random hexamers. TCRdb re-called the immunoSEQ multiplex PCR reads with MiXCR, one entry per CDR3 protein. Here the sample spans some 140,000 distinct CDR3 sequences, approximately 95% being singletons. The sequenced material came from CD8+ T cells from PBMCs. These TCRs come from a human donor with Susac syndrome.

This clonotype is a singleton in its sample. The V gene is TRBV12-3 or TRBV12-4, the J gene TRBJ2-5; D call uncertain. The length of the CDR3 is 11 residues. V was pared by 6 bases and J by 4 bases, with 6 bases between. In DNA form, the CDR3 reads TGTGCCAGCAGGTCCTCAGAGACCCAGTACTTC. Protein sequence: CASRSSETQYF.

In this sample, this clonotype turned up once. The V and J genes are TRBV12-3 or TRBV12-4 and TRBJ2-1; no clear D. The CDR3 has 13 amino acids. V lost 2 bases and J 5 bases, leaving 7 bases between the germline ends. CDR3 region: CASSLFQHNEQFF. DNA for the CDR3: TGTGCCAGCAGTTTATTTCAGCACAATGAGCAGTTCTTC.

The chain recombines TRBV27 with TRBJ2-3; no reliable D call. Germline values: CDR1 MNHEY, CDR2 SMNVEV (reference sequence). V gave up 5 bases and J gave up 4 bases, with 10 bases separating them. The CDR3 extends over 13 amino acids. The CDR3 region is CASSGLDADTQYF. DNA for the CDR3: TGTGCCAGCAGTGGATTAGATGCAGATACGCAGTATTTT.

This chain uses TRBV28 with TRBJ1-1; 9 nucleotides agree with TRBD1. The CDR3 is 13 residues long. Per the germline V gene, CDR1 is MDHEN and CDR2 is SYDVKM. Trimming removed 8 bases from V and 7 bases from J; junction bases left unmatched: 8. The CDR3 nucleotides are TGTGCCAGCTCCCGCCAGGACAGGGGTGAAGCTTTCTTT. Its translation: CASSRQDRGEAFF.

This clonotype is a singleton in its sample. The rearrangement links TRBV6-6 to TRBJ2-5; TRBD2 is a possible D gene (6 bases). Germline loops: CDR1 MNHNY, CDR2 SVGAGI (reference sequence). Deletions cut 6 bases from V and 0 bases from J, with 14 bases between. The CDR3 totals 15 residues. CDR3 residues: CASSPGEAYQETQYF. The CDR3, as DNA: TGTGCCAGCAGCCCCGGGGAGGCCTACCAAGAGACCCAGTACTTC.

Only one count was recorded for this clonotype. V gene TRBV27 combines with J gene TRBJ2-7, with TRBD1 matching 9 bases. The CDR3 has 15 amino acids. Germline loops: CDR1 MNHEY, CDR2 SMNVEV (reference sequence). The junction had 7 bases not matched to a gene; V was cut back by 4 bases and J by 3 bases. CDR3 DNA: TGTGCCAGCAGTTGGACCGGGACAGGGCTCTACGAGCAGTACTTC. Its translation: CASSWTGTGLYEQYF.

The chain employs TRBV27 and TRBJ1-2; TRBD1 matches at 7 bases. The CDR3 sequence is 15 residues long. Germline CDR1 reads MNHEY; CDR2 reads SMNVEV (reference sequence). Losses at the gene ends were 6 bases for V and 6 bases for J; bases not matched to a gene: 13. The CDR3 coding sequence is TGTGCCAGCAGATCCGGGACAGCTCCCCGGGATGGCTACACCTTC. Protein product: CASRSGTAPRDGYTF.

The CDR3 DNA follows: TGTGCCAGCAGTTACGCGGGACGGTCGAACACTGAAGCTTTCTTT. Its protein is CASSYAGRSNTEAFF. The V gene is TRBV6-5, the J gene TRBJ1-1; a possible D gene is TRBD1 (5 bases). This CDR3 is built from 15 residues. V was cut by 2 bases and J by 1 base, with 11 bases left in between. Germline CDR1 MNHEY, CDR2 SVGAGI.

This chain joins TRBV12-3 or TRBV12-4 and TRBJ1-2; no reliable D call. This CDR3 comprises 10 residues. V lost 6 bases to trimming and J lost 6 bases, with 5 bases between them. The CDR3: CASRTNGYTF. CDR3 coding DNA: TGTGCCAGCAGAACTAATGGCTACACCTTC.

The rearrangement links TRBV10-3 to TRBJ1-2; unclear D gene. Germline V gene sequence: CDR1 ENHRY, CDR2 SYGVKD. CDR3 length equals 10 residues. V was pared by 10 bases and J by 5 bases, with 8 bases between. CDR3 residues: CATQSYGYTF. The CDR3 DNA reads TGTGCCACCCAATCTTATGGCTACACCTTC.

This chain connects TRBV9 to TRBJ2-7; no definite D call. Germline CDR1 is SGDLS and CDR2 is YYNGEE. The V and J ends lost 5 bases and 0 bases respectively, with 6 bases between them. The CDR3 has 12 amino acids. The CDR3 is CASSTPSYEQYF. CDR3 in DNA: TGTGCCAGCAGTACTCCCTCCTACGAGCAGTACTTC.

The chain combines TRBV3-1 with TRBJ2-7, with D possibly TRBD1 on 5 matching bases. CDR1 LGHDT and CDR2 YNNKEL come from the germline V gene (reference sequence). CDR3 length equals 15 residues. The germline V and J ends were trimmed by 0 bases and 6 bases, with 15 bases remaining between them. The CDR3 DNA sequence: TGTGCCAGCAGCCAAGATCTTCACAGGCAAGGCGAGCAGTACTTC. This codes for CASSQDLHRQGEQYF.

The chain has TRBV12-5 and TRBJ2-7; D unclear. The germline gives CDR1 LGHNT, CDR2 FRNRAP. The CDR3 covers 10 residues. The ends were cut back, 8 bases at V and 7 bases at J, with 9 bases in the middle. CDR3 region: CASLIGEQYF. CDR3 DNA sequence: TGTGCTAGTCTAATCGGGGAGCAGTACTTC. The full variable domain, with the rest looked up from reference TRBV12-5 and TRBJ2-7, is DARVTQTPRHKVTEMGQEVTMRCQPILGHNTVFWYRQTMMQGLELLAYFRNRAPLDDSGMPKDRFSAEMPDATLATLKIQPSEPRDSAVYFCASLIGEQYFGPGTRLTVT.

This rearrangement joins TRBV28 to TRBJ1-3, with D maybe TRBD1 (6 bases). The V gene lost 1 base and the J gene lost 4 bases, with 14 bases spanning the gap. This CDR3 has 16 amino acids. Germline V gene lookup returns CDR1 MDHEN and CDR2 SYDVKM. This chain's CDR3 is CASSLFNTGSGNTIYF. CDR3 in DNA: TGTGCCAGCAGTTTATTCAATACAGGGTCCGGAAACACCATATATTTT.

This chain links TRBV11-1 with TRBJ2-1; tentatively, D is TRBD2 (7 bases). This CDR3 region has 24 residues. Germline lookup yields CDR1 SGHAT and CDR2 FQDESV (reference sequence). V lost 5 bases, J lost 5 bases, and 43 bases lay in between. Here the CDR3 reads CASSPSGLPKSPRGGHKGDNEQFF. The CDR3 coding sequence is TGTGCCAGCAGCCCCTCGGGACTACCCAAGTCTCCCCGAGGAGGACACAAGGGGGACAATGAGCAGTTCTTC.

The chain has TRBV4-1 and TRBJ2-7; TRBD2 agrees at 12 bases. Germline values: CDR1 MGHRA, CDR2 YSYEKL. With V trimmed by 2 bases and J by 0 bases, 8 bases remained unmatched. This CDR3 contains 18 residues. The CDR3 DNA reads TGCGCCAGCAGCCAACAGCACTCACTAGCGGGAGGCTCCTACGAGCAGTACTTC. Translating gives CASSQQHSLAGGSYEQYF.